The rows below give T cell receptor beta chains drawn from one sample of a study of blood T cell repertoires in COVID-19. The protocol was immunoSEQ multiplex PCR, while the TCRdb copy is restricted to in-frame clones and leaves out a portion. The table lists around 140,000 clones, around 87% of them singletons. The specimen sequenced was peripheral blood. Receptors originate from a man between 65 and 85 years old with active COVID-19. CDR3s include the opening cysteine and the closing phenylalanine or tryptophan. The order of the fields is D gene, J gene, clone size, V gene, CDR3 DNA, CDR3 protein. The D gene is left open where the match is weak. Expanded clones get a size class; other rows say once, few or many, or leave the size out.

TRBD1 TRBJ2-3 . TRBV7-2 TGTGCCAGCAGCCATCTCAGGGGGAGTGCAGATACGCAGTATTTT CASSHLRGSADTQYF
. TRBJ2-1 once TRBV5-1 TGCGCCAGCAGCTTGGTAGCGGCAAGCTCCTACAATGAGCAGTTCTTC CASSLVAASSYNEQFF
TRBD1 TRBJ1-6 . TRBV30 TGTGCCTGGAGTGTAGGGGGCCAGAGGAATTCACCCCTCCACTTT CAWSVGGQRNSPLHF
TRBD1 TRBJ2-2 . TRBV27 TGTGCCAGCAGTCTACAGGGGTGGACCGGGGAGCTGTTTTTT CASSLQGWTGELFF
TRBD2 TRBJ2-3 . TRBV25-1 TGTGCCAGCAGTGAATGGGGTAGCGGGAGATCAGATACGCAGTATTTT CASSEWGSGRSDTQYF
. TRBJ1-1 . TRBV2 TGTGCCAGCAGTGAAAGGGGGAACACTGAAGCTTTCTTT CASSERGNTEAFF
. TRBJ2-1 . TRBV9 TGTGCCAGCAGCGCCAGCCGGCTAGCCTGGGATGAGCAGTTCTTC CASSASRLAWDEQFF
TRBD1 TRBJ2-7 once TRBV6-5 TGTGCCAGCAGTCCACCCCGGACAGGGTCCTACGAGCAGTACTTC CASSPPRTGSYEQYF
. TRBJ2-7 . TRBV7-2 TGTGCCAGCAGCTTAGGTAGGGGCGAGCAGTACTTC CASSLGRGEQYF
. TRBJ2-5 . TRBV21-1 TGTGCCAGCAGCCGGGGTTTCCAAGAGACCCAGTACTTC CASSRGFQETQYF
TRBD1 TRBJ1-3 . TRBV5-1 TGCGCCAGCAGCTTCGGTACAGGGGGCTCTGGAAACACCATATATTTT CASSFGTGGSGNTIYF
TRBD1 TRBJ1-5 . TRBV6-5 TGTGCCAGCACTACAGGGGGAGGAAATCAGCCCCAGCATTTT CASTTGGGNQPQHF
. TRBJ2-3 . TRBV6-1 TGTGCCAGCAGTGGACAGACAGAGACTGCCCCCCCGAATACGCAGTATTTT CASSGQTETAPPNTQYF
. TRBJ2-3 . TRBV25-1 TGTGCCAGCAGTGATGGGCCTGGACAGCAGAGCGTATTT CASSDGPGQQSVF
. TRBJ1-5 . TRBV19 TGTGCCAGTAGTATCGGGAATCAGCCCCAGCATTTT CASSIGNQPQHF
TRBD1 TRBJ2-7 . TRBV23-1 TGCGCCAGCAGTCAGGGCTTCCAGGGACAGAAGTACGAGCAGTACTTC CASSQGFQGQKYEQYF
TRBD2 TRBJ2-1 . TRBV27 TGTGCCAGCAAGGCAGCGGGAGGGTACAATGAGCAGTTCTTC CASKAAGGYNEQFF
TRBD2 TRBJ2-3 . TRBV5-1 TGCGCCAGCAGCTTGCGGACTAGCGGGGGCGAGCCCATAGATACGCAGTATTTT CASSLRTSGGEPIDTQYF
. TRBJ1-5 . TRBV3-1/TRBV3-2 TGTGCCAGCAGCCTTGGACATCTGGATCAGCCCCAGCATTTT CASSLGHLDQPQHF
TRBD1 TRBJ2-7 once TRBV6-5 TGTGCCAGCGGGGACAGCTACTACGAGCAGTACTTC CASGDSYYEQYF
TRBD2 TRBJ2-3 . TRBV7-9 TGTGCCAGCAGCCCGGGGACTAGCGGGAGGAGAATAGATACGCAGTATTTT CASSPGTSGRRIDTQYF
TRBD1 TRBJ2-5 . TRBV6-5 TGTGCCAGCAGAAACCACGGACAGGGGCAAGAGACCCAGTACTTC CASRNHGQGQETQYF
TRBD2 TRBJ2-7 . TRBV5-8 TGTGCCAGCAGGCAGCGGGAGGTATCCGAGCAGTACTTC CASRQREVSEQYF
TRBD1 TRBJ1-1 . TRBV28 TGTGCCAGCAGTTTCGGGACAAGGGGGCGCAGAAGCACTGAAGCTTTCTTT CASSFGTRGRRSTEAFF
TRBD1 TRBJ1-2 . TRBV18 TGTGCCAGCTCAAAGGGACAGGGGGAAGGCTACACCTTC CASSKGQGEGYTF
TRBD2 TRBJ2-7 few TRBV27 TGTGCCAGCAGTTTAAGCGGGAGCTCCTACGAGCAGTACTTC CASSLSGSSYEQYF
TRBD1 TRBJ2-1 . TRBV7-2 TGTGCCAGCAGCTTATCCGGGACAGCCTACAATGAGCAGTTCTTC CASSLSGTAYNEQFF
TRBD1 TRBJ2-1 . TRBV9 TGTGCCAGCACACAGGGGATTAGCTCCTACAATGAGCAGTTCTTC CASTQGISSYNEQFF